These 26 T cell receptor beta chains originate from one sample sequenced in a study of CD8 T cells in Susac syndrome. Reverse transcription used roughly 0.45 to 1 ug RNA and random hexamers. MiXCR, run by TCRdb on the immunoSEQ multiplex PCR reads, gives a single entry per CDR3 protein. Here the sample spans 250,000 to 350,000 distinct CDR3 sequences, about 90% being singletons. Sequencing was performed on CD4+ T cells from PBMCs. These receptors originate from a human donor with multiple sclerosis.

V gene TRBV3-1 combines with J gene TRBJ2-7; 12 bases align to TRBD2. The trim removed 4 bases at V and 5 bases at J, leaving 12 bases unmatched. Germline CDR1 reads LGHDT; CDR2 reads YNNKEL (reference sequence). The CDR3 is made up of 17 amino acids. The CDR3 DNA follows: TGTGCCAGCAGCCTAGGGGTGACTAGCGGGAGTGACCACGAGCAGTACTTC. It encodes CASSLGVTSGSDHEQYF.

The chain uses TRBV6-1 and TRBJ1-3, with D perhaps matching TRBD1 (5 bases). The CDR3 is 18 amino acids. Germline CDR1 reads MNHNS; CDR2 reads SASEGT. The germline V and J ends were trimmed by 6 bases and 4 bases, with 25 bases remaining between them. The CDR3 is CASRERTNSGTAGNTIYF. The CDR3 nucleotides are TGTGCCAGCAGAGAACGAACCAACTCCGGGACCGCAGGAAACACCATATATTTT.

DNA for the CDR3: TGTGCCATCAGTGAGTCTCGCGGGGAGCTGTTTTTT. This gives the protein CAISESRGELFF. The V gene is TRBV10-3, the J gene TRBJ2-2; D is unclear. V lost 0 bases and J 7 bases, leaving 3 bases between the germline ends. CDR3 length: 12 amino acids. The germline gives CDR1 ENHRY, CDR2 SYGVKD.

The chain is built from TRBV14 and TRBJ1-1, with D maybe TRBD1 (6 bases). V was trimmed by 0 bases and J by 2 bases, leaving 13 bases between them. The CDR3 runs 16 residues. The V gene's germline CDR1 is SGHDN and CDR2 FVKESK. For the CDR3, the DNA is TGTGCCAGCAGCCAAGATTATGTGGGGGGCAACACTGAAGCTTTCTTT. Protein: CASSQDYVGGNTEAFF.

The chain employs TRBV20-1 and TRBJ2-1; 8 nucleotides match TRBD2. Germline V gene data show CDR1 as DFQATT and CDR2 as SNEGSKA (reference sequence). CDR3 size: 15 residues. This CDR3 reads CSIYLLAVVGNEQFF. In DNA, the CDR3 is TGCAGCATATACCTACTAGCGGTCGTGGGGAATGAGCAGTTCTTC.

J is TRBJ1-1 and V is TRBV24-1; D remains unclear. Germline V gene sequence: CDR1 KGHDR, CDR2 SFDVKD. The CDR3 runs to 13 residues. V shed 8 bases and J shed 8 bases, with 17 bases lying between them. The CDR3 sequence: CATTATTSSEAFF. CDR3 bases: TGTGCCACCACGGCAACAACATCCTCAGAAGCTTTCTTT.

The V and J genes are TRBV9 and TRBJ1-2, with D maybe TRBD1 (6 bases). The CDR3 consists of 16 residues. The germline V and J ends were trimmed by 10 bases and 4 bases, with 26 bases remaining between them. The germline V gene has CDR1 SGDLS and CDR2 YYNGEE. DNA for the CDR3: TGTGCCTTTAAATTCAGGGGTCGGGCTATCTCCTATGGCTACACCTTC. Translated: CAFKFRGRAISYGYTF.

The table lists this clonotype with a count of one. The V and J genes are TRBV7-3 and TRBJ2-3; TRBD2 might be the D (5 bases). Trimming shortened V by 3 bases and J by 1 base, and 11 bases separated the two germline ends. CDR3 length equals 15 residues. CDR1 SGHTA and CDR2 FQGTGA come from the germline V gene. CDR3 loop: CASSFPSGGTDTQYF. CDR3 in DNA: TGTGCCAGCAGCTTCCCGAGCGGAGGCACAGATACGCAGTATTTT.

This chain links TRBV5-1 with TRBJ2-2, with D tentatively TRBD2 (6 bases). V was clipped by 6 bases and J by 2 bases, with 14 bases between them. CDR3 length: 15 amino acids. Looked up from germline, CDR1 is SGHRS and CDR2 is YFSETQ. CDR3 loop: CASTFWGENTGELFF. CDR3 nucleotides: TGCGCCAGCACTTTCTGGGGGGAAAACACCGGGGAGCTGTTTTTT.

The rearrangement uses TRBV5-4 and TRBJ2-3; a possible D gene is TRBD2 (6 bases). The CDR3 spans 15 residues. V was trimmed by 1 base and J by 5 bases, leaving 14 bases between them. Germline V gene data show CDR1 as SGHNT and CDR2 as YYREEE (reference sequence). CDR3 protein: CASSLIGTPGDTQYF. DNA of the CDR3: TGTGCCAGCAGCTTGATCGGGACTCCTGGAGATACGCAGTATTTT.

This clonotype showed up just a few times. This CDR3 is CASSLGKILSGGGLRADTQYF. Written as DNA, the CDR3 is TGTGCCAGCAGCTTAGGAAAGATCTTAAGCGGGGGAGGATTACGGGCAGATACGCAGTATTTT. The chain has TRBV11-2 and TRBJ2-3, with 8 bases lining up with TRBD2. The CDR3 loop spans 21 amino acids. Germline CDR1 SGHAT, CDR2 FQNNGV. With V trimmed by 1 base and J by 4 bases, 22 bases remained unmatched.

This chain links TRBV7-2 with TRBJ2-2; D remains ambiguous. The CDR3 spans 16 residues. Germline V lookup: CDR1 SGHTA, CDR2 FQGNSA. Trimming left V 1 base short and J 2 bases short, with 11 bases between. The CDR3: CASSLGHTINTGELFF. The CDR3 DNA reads TGTGCCAGCAGCTTAGGGCACACCATTAACACCGGGGAGCTGTTTTTT.

DNA of the CDR3: TGCAGCGTGGGTCCAACCGCCGATCAGCCCCAGCATTTT. Translation gives CSVGPTADQPQHF. The V call is TRBV29-1, the J call TRBJ1-5; D gene unclear. The CDR3 extends over 13 amino acids. Germline V CDR1 and CDR2: SQVTM, ANQGSEA. V was shortened by 6 bases and J by 5 bases, with 14 bases between the two germline ends.

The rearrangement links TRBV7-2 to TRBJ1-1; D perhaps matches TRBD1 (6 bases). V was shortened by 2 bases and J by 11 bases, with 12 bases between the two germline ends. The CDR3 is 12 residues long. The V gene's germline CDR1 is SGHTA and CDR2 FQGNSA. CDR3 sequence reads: CASSLLTGGAFF. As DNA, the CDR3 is TGTGCCAGCAGCTTACTGACAGGTGGGGCTTTCTTT.

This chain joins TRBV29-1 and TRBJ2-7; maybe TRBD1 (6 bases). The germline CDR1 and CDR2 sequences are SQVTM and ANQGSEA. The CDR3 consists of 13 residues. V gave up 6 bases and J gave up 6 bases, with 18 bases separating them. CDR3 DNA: TGCAGCGTATCGCCGGGACAAGGAGGCGAGCAGTACTTC. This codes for CSVSPGQGGEQYF.

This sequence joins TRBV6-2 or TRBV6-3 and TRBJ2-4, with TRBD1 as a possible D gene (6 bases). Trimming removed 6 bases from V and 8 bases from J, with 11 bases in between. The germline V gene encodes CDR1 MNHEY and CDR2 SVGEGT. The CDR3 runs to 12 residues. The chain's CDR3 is CASRQGRYIQYF. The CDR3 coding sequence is TGTGCCAGCAGACAGGGAAGATACATTCAGTACTTC.

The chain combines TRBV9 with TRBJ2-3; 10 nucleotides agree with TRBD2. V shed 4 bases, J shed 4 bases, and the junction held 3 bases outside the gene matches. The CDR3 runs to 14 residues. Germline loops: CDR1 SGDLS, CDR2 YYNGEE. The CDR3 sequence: CASSKGTSADTQYF. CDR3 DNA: TGTGCCAGCAGCAAGGGGACTAGCGCAGATACGCAGTATTTT.

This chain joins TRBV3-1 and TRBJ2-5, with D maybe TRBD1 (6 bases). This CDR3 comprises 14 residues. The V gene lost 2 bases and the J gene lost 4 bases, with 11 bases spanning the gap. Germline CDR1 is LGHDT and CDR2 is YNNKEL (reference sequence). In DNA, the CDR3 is TGTGCCAGCAGCCAACACAGGGATTCAGAGACCCAGTACTTC. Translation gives CASSQHRDSETQYF.

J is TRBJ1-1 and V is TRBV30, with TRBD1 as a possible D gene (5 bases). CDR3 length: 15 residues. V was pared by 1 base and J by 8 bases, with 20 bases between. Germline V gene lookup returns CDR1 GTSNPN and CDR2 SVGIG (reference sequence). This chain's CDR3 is CAWSAFGGDEGEAFF. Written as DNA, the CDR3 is TGTGCCTGGAGTGCCTTCGGAGGGGACGAAGGGGAAGCTTTCTTT.

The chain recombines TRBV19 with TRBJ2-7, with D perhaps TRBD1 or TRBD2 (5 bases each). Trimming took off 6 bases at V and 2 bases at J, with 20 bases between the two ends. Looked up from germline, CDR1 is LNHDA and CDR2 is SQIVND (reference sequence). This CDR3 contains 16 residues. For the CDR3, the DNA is TGTGCCAGTAGCCTGTTCCACGGGGACGGGCCCTACGAGCAGTACTTC. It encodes CASSLFHGDGPYEQYF.

The CDR3 loop reads CASSLERGRQTTETQYF. The CDR3 DNA follows: TGTGCCAGCAGCTTAGAAAGGGGGAGACAGACTACAGAGACCCAGTACTTC. The chain joins TRBV7-8 to TRBJ2-5, with D possibly TRBD1 on 6 matching bases. V was pared by 1 base and J by 4 bases, with 19 bases between. CDR3 length: 17 residues. Germline CDR1 SGHVS, CDR2 FQNEAQ.

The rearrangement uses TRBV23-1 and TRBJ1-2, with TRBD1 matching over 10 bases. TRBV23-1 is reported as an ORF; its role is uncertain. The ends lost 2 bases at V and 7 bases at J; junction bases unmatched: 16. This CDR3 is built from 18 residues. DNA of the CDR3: TGCGCCAGCAGTCAAGTTTATAAAAACCGGGACAGGGGACGTGGCTACACCTTC. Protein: CASSQVYKNRDRGRGYTF.

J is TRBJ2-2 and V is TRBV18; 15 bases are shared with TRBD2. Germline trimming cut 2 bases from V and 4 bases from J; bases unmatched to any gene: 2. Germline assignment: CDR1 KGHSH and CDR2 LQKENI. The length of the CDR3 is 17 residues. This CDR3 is CASSPTGLAGGTGELFF. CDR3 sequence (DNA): TGTGCCAGCTCACCAACGGGACTAGCGGGAGGCACCGGGGAGCTGTTTTTT.

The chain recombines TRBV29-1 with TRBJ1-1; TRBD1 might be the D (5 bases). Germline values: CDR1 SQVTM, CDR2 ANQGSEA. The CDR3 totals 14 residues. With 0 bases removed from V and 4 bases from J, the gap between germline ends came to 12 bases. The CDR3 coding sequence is TGCAGCGTTGAAGAGGGAGGGGCGAGCACTGAAGCTTTCTTT. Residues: CSVEEGGASTEAFF.

The CDR3 DNA reads TGTGCCAGCAGCTACAGGGGACAGCCCCAGCATTTT. It codes for CASSYRGQPQHF. The chain combines TRBV5-4 with TRBJ1-5; 7 positions match TRBD1. The germline gives CDR1 SGHNT, CDR2 YYREEE (reference sequence). The length of the CDR3 is 12 residues. J was trimmed by 7 bases and V by 3 bases; bases with no gene match: 1.

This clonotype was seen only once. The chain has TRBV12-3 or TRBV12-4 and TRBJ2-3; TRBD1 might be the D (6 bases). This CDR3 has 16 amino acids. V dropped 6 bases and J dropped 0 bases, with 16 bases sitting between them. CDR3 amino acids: CASRRQAVSSTDTQYF. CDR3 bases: TGTGCCAGCAGGAGACAGGCCGTATCTAGCACAGATACGCAGTATTTT.